A selection of T cell receptor beta chains follows, all from one sample in a study of CXCR3-negative and CXCR3-positive naive CD8 T cells. TCRdb reprocessed the 5' RACE reads and stores each CDR3 protein as one record, lacking DNA. The table for this sample gives around 95,000 distinct CDR3 sequences. The sample taken for sequencing was naive CXCR3+ CD8+ T cells from blood. The origin of the receptors is a human donor in good health. Some clones in this sample may be carry-over from other donors' samples. CDR3s include the opening cysteine and the closing phenylalanine or tryptophan.

v_gene: TRBV28
j_gene: TRBJ2-2
CDR3aa: CASSISHPELFF

v_gene: TRBV6-6
j_gene: TRBJ1-2
CDR3aa: CASSYMDEGGGYTF

v_gene: TRBV12-3/TRBV12-4
j_gene: TRBJ1-5
CDR3aa: CASSKGVRSNQPQHF

v_gene: TRBV7-2
j_gene: TRBJ2-3
CDR3aa: CASSQLTGAIYTDTQYF

v_gene: TRBV15
j_gene: TRBJ2-7
CDR3aa: CATSRDKLSTYEQYF

v_gene: TRBV4-3
j_gene: TRBJ1-2
CDR3aa: CASSQDRGQAYGYTF

v_gene: TRBV7-8
j_gene: TRBJ2-6
CDR3aa: CASSYRGQLTGANVLTF

v_gene: TRBV6-4
j_gene: TRBJ2-1
CDR3aa: CASRTVAGEYNEQFF

v_gene: TRBV29-1
j_gene: TRBJ2-3
CDR3aa: CSVDGQRGSTDTQYF

v_gene: TRBV10-3
j_gene: TRBJ2-3
CDR3aa: CAILAGGADTQYF

v_gene: TRBV5-5
j_gene: TRBJ2-1
CDR3aa: CASSFQLLASSYNEQFF

v_gene: TRBV7-2
j_gene: TRBJ1-5
CDR3aa: CASSSLPPGANQPQHF

v_gene: TRBV2
j_gene: TRBJ1-4
CDR3aa: CASITTAGRTNEKLFF

v_gene: TRBV25-1
j_gene: TRBJ2-2
CDR3aa: CASSEYPGGVIGELFF

v_gene: TRBV21-1
j_gene: TRBJ2-5
CDR3aa: CASKGQRVAETQYF

v_gene: TRBV12-3/TRBV12-4
j_gene: TRBJ2-5
CDR3aa: CASSRPTYSVPNAPETQYF

v_gene: TRBV7-9
j_gene: TRBJ2-7
CDR3aa: CASSLNPADPYF

v_gene: TRBV5-5
j_gene: TRBJ1-5
CDR3aa: CASSSASGDISNQPQHF

v_gene: TRBV9
j_gene: TRBJ1-1
CDR3aa: CASSVGPAMNTEALF

v_gene: TRBV14
j_gene: TRBJ2-7
CDR3aa: CASSQGAFEQYF

v_gene: TRBV7-6
j_gene: TRBJ2-1
CDR3aa: CASSLSGGAGEQFF

v_gene: TRBV28
j_gene: TRBJ2-7
CDR3aa: CASSSPDRGRVGLHF

v_gene: TRBV21-1
j_gene: TRBJ2-6
CDR3aa: CASSKDLSSNSGANVLTF

v_gene: TRBV12-3/TRBV12-4
j_gene: TRBJ2-2
CDR3aa: CASSLSSVRPNTGELFF

v_gene: TRBV18
j_gene: TRBJ2-3
CDR3aa: CASSPPGPNIDTDTQYF

v_gene: TRBV12-3/TRBV12-4
j_gene: TRBJ2-7
CDR3aa: CASSPSGDSYEQYF

v_gene: TRBV29-1
j_gene: TRBJ2-7
CDR3aa: CSVGSLAGRPYSYEQYF

v_gene: TRBV6-2/TRBV6-3
j_gene: TRBJ2-3
CDR3aa: CASSYGTDTQYF

v_gene: TRBV20-1
j_gene: TRBJ2-2
CDR3aa: CSARGLREPSGELFF

v_gene: TRBV10-2
j_gene: TRBJ1-5
CDR3aa: CASSESGERQPQHF

v_gene: TRBV7-2
j_gene: TRBJ2-1
CDR3aa: CASSYRSSSYNEQFF

v_gene: TRBV12-3/TRBV12-4
j_gene: TRBJ2-4
CDR3aa: CASSLLAGTPGNIQYF

v_gene: TRBV5-1
j_gene: TRBJ2-3
CDR3aa: CASRESGGASDTQYF

v_gene: TRBV13
j_gene: TRBJ2-7
CDR3aa: CASSLNTGSYEQYF

v_gene: TRBV6-5
j_gene: TRBJ2-7
CDR3aa: CASSYSIGQGVEQYF

v_gene: TRBV5-4
j_gene: TRBJ2-2
CDR3aa: CASSPYYSLAGGPGELFF

v_gene: TRBV6-2/TRBV6-3
j_gene: TRBJ2-1
CDR3aa: CASSSPGGASYNEQFF

v_gene: TRBV16
j_gene: TRBJ1-5
CDR3aa: CASSPRGGGQPQHF

v_gene: TRBV12-3/TRBV12-4
j_gene: TRBJ2-3
CDR3aa: CASSVQRTDTQYF

v_gene: TRBV29-1
j_gene: TRBJ1-1
CDR3aa: CSVRSGGNTEAFF

v_gene: TRBV6-2/TRBV6-3
j_gene: TRBJ2-7
CDR3aa: CASLTIEPGEDYEQYF

v_gene: TRBV7-6
j_gene: TRBJ2-7
CDR3aa: CASSLNRDYPSYEQYF

v_gene: TRBV29-1
j_gene: TRBJ1-2
CDR3aa: CSVVPAGTGGYGYTF

v_gene: TRBV9
j_gene: TRBJ2-7
CDR3aa: CASSASSGGAADEQYF

v_gene: TRBV29-1
j_gene: TRBJ2-1
CDR3aa: CSATRLAGGQADEQFF